The 14 T cell receptor beta chains below come from one sample, sequenced in a study of cytomegalovirus exposure and HLA in healthy donors. Some clones are missing from TCRdb's copy, which holds only in-frame ones; the method was immunoSEQ multiplex PCR. Of 200,000 to 250,000 clones in the sample, about 87% were seen once. Sequenced input: PBMCs. These receptors were taken from a man between 18 and 29 years old in good health and CMV-seronegative.

In DNA form, the CDR3 reads TGTGCCTGGACTAGCGGGAGAAATGAGCAGTTCTTC. It encodes CAWTSGRNEQFF. This chain uses TRBV30 with TRBJ2-1; 10 positions agree with TRBD2. This CDR3 comprises 12 residues. The junction had 1 base not matched to a gene; V was cut back by 4 bases and J by 7 bases. CDR1 is GTSNPN, CDR2 SVGIG, per germline (reference sequence). Variable domain in full (rest from reference TRBV30 and TRBJ2-1): SQTIHQWPATLVQPVGSPLSLECTVEGTSNPNLYWYRQAAGRGLQLLFYSVGIGQISSEVPQNLSASRPQDRQFILSSKKLLLSDSGFYLCAWTSGRNEQFFGPGTRLTVL.

The chain couples TRBV2 to TRBJ2-5; maybe TRBD2 (5 bases). This CDR3 has 14 residues. Germline V gene data show CDR1 as SNHLY and CDR2 as FYNNEI. The V and J ends lost 7 bases and 3 bases respectively, with 15 bases between them. This chain's CDR3 is CASTSPGTKETQYF. For the CDR3, the DNA is TGTGCCAGCACCTCTCCGGGAACCAAAGAGACCCAGTACTTC.

The chain combines TRBV28 with TRBJ1-2; D not certain. Germline V gives CDR1 MDHEN, CDR2 SYDVKM. The CDR3 length is 13 residues. V was pared by 6 bases and J by 6 bases, with 14 bases between. CDR3 residues: CASRAGVRNGYTF. In DNA form, the CDR3 reads TGTGCCAGCAGAGCGGGAGTGCGGAATGGCTACACCTTC.

In its sample, this clone was seen once. The chain joins TRBV28 to TRBJ2-5, with D possibly TRBD2 on 6 matching bases. Trimming shortened V by 5 bases and J by 2 bases, and 12 bases separated the two germline ends. The CDR3 loop spans 14 amino acids. Looked up from germline, CDR1 is MDHEN and CDR2 is SYDVKM. CDR3 in DNA: TGTGCCAGCAGTAGAAGCGGGCTACAAGAGACCCAGTACTTC. Translated: CASSRSGLQETQYF.

The rearrangement uses TRBV5-3 and TRBJ1-5; D is perhaps TRBD1 (5 bases). TRBV5-3 is flagged as an ORF with uncertain function. The CDR3 is made up of 14 amino acids. V was clipped by 5 bases and J by 3 bases, with 12 bases between them. The CDR3: CARSFDRNNQPQHF. In DNA form, the CDR3 reads TGTGCCAGAAGTTTTGACAGAAACAATCAGCCCCAGCATTTT.

The chain carries TRBV6-4 and TRBJ1-6; D is unclear. V was trimmed by 3 bases and J by 9 bases, leaving 12 bases between them. This CDR3 comprises 14 residues. CDR1 and CDR2 (germline): MRHNA, SNTAGT. CDR3 sequence (DNA): TGTGCCAGCAGTGAGCGGGGATGGGGTTCACCCCTCCACTTT. Protein: CASSERGWGSPLHF.

This rearrangement joins TRBV4-3 to TRBJ1-3; D gene uncertain. Germline CDR1 reads LGHNA; CDR2 reads YSLEER. V was shortened by 0 bases and J by 0 bases, with 6 bases between the two germline ends. CDR3 length: 15 residues. The CDR3 region has the DNA TGCGCCAGCAGCCAAGAACGAGGCTCTGGAAACACCATATATTTT. Amino acid sequence: CASSQERGSGNTIYF.

V usage is TRBV11-3 and J usage is TRBJ2-5; TRBD2 is a possible D gene (6 bases). The CDR3 is 16 residues long. The V gene lost 3 bases and the J gene lost 0 bases, with 14 bases spanning the gap. Germline V gives CDR1 SGHNT, CDR2 YENEEA. The CDR3 DNA reads as TGTGCCAGCAGCTTGGGTTTAGGCGGGAACCAAGAGACCCAGTACTTC. This codes for CASSLGLGGNQETQYF.

CDR3 sequence (DNA): TGTGCCAGCAGTGAATATCAGGGGCAGTTCTTC. Translated, it gives CASSEYQGQFF. The J gene is TRBJ2-1, the V gene TRBV2; D perhaps matches TRBD1 (5 bases). The germline V and J ends were trimmed by 2 bases and 12 bases, with 8 bases remaining between them. The CDR3 is 11 amino acids. Germline values: CDR1 SNHLY, CDR2 FYNNEI.

This clone came up once. The rearrangement links TRBV2 to TRBJ2-2; TRBD1 is a possible D gene (5 bases). The CDR3 is 14 residues long. Germline V CDR1 and CDR2: SNHLY, FYNNEI. Trimming stripped 8 bases from V and 1 base from J, with 11 bases between. CDR3 loop: CASLQTENTGELFF. The CDR3 nucleotides read TGTGCCAGCCTTCAGACAGAGAACACCGGGGAGCTGTTTTTT.

The V gene is TRBV10-3, the J gene TRBJ1-5, with 7 nucleotides matching TRBD1. V shed 3 bases and J 1 base; nucleotides not matched to a gene: 3. In germline, CDR1 is ENHRY, CDR2 SYGVKD. The CDR3 loop spans 15 amino acids. Written as DNA, the CDR3 is TGTGCCATCAGTGATTCGGGACAGAGCAATCAGCCCCAGCATTTT. It specifies CAISDSGQSNQPQHF.

This sequence joins TRBV4-3 and TRBJ1-2, with 9 bases that match TRBD1. CDR3 length: 16 residues. The V and J ends lost 6 bases and 7 bases, in that order; junction bases with no gene match: 15. Germline-derived CDR1 and CDR2 are LGHNA and YSLEER. As DNA, the CDR3 is TGCGCCAGCAGTCCTACCGGGACAGGGAATGAGGCTGGCTACACCTTC. This codes for CASSPTGTGNEAGYTF.

The rearrangement links TRBV4-1 to TRBJ1-5, with a weak D call TRBD1 (6 bases). The ends were cut back, 0 bases at V and 2 bases at J, with 8 bases in the middle. The CDR3 contains 15 residues. CDR1 MGHRA and CDR2 YSYEKL come from the germline V gene. This chain's CDR3 is CASSQEQGGNQPQHF. The CDR3 DNA reads as TGCGCCAGCAGCCAAGAACAGGGAGGCAATCAGCCCCAGCATTTT.

This chain connects TRBV27 to TRBJ2-1; TRBD1 might be the D (5 bases). Germline lookup yields CDR1 MNHEY and CDR2 SMNVEV (reference sequence). V was clipped by 3 bases and J by 8 bases, with 14 bases between them. The CDR3 runs to 14 residues. Here the CDR3 reads CASSFFQGGHEQFF. As DNA, the CDR3 is TGTGCCAGCAGTTTTTTCCAGGGTGGGCATGAGCAGTTCTTC.